This T cell receptor (beta chain) was recorded in a study of cytomegalovirus exposure and HLA in healthy donors (dated by TCRdb to 2017 to 2019). About the full investigation: According to an earlier analysis of 450 to 650 of the donors, about 179 million T cells yielded 117 million unique TCR beta sequences and roughly 280 Gb of sequence data. About 330 gigabases of sequencing data and around 88 million unique TCR sequences made up an early release that covered approximately 650 HLA-typed donors. Of the 300 to 450 genotyped donors, around 81% fell in the genetic ancestry cluster associated with self-reported Caucasian donors. The study aimed to test whether cataloging public T cell receptors could reveal signatures of past pathogen exposure. The T cell repertoires of roughly 660 subjects were profiled by immunosequencing and related to cytomegalovirus serostatus. Along with the approximately 650-subject first cohort, a separate validation cohort of over a hundred different subjects was used. High-throughput TCR immunosequencing, statistical association of individual TCRs with disease status, and machine learning were combined to predict cytomegalovirus infection status. A later analysis re-examined previously published TCR beta repertoires from 500 to 700 donors and added high-resolution HLA genotyping to investigate patterns of TCR occurrence. Rather than using new phenotypic data, the later analysis identified candidate immune exposures from TCR beta sequences and from how often those sequences occurred across donors. An earlier analysis of 587 of the donors used high-throughput TCR beta sequencing to judge whether each TCR beta V gene segment behaved as functional or pseudogenic. Alongside the repertoire data, information on donor age, sex, ethnicity and CMV serostatus was compiled. A later genetic analysis used genome-wide SNP genotypes for about 55% of the 666 donors, treating that subset as a discovery cohort. All discovery cohort repertoires had been generated on a single sequencing platform. Both class I and class II loci were covered by HLA typing, at four-digit resolution. Typing coverage differed by locus: A, B, C, DRB1 and DQB1 were typed in about 620-640 donors, DQA1 in approximately 520, DPA1 in 600 to 610, and DPB1 in 400 to 490. About five DR-DQ haplotypes were treated as single units for association and clustering because of strong linkage in the cohort. Across roughly 420 genotyped donors of the cohort, an average of roughly 250,000 unique TCR beta nucleotide sequences per donor were sequenced, and around 20% of those sequences were non-productive. Results the study describes overall, beyond this receptor: In vitro tests confirmed that a few of the cytomegalovirus-associated TCR beta chains recognize cytomegalovirus antigens. A total of fewer than 200 TCR beta chains were listed by the study as associated with cytomegalovirus. Because counts were too low, seventeen rarely observed V segments, including chromosome 9 orphons, were left out of the earlier analysis of several hundred of the donors. This cohort had only TCR beta chains sequenced, and the lack of alpha or paired-chain data limited which features could be detected. The authors suggested that the approach could potentially be extended to other disease states and immunological phenotypes. A later analysis reported that several top co-occurrence clusters appeared linked to parvovirus B19, influenza, CMV and Epstein-Barr virus. The classifier was reported to diagnose cytomegalovirus status with high specificity and sensitivity in both the original cohort and the validation cohort. A later genetic analysis associated a missense DCLRE1C variant with V-gene and J-gene trimming of TCR beta chains, and an independent cohort replicated the association. Correlated functional status among segregating V segments might be attributable to linkage disequilibrium, but an unknown experimental factor could not be ruled out. The 87-base-pair reads could not distinguish some IMGT-functional V segments, including TRBV6-2 and TRBV6-3, so those segments were excluded. In a later analysis, the rate of TCR association differed among HLA loci, with DRB1 alleles having the most associated TCRs and HLA-C alleles having the fewest. Compared with equally common non-associated chains, HLA-associated TCR beta chains in a later analysis were more clonally expanded and had lower generation probabilities. When HLA alleles, especially DR and DQ, strongly co-occurred, TCR associations were difficult to assign to individual alleles. The sequencing pipeline was judged likely to have produced a cluster of highly shared sequence variants as a technical artifact. A further reported finding was that TCR beta sequences accurately predicted the HLA-A and HLA-B alleles for most subjects in the first cohort. Across donors, most TCR sequences were observed very rarely, whereas some public TCRs were present in many individuals. Because some donors lacked HLA typing at each locus, the association tests relied only on the typed subset. In an earlier analysis of 587 of the donors, most TCR beta V segments were observed in productive rearrangements about 90% or about 30% of the time, broadly matching IMGT annotations. CMV serostatus was the only immune exposure information available for the cohort. Presence/absence analyses assumed roughly uniform sequencing depth across donors, an assumption that may not hold. Compared with the roughly 710-donor mean, donors in an Asian-associated ancestry cluster had fewer N-insertions in productive TCRs, according to a later genetic analysis. In a later analysis, most CMV-associated TCR beta chains were found to appear HLA-restricted, with HLA associations seemingly driven largely by CMV exposure. A later analysis associated about 17,000 TCR beta sequences with specific HLA alleles at a false discovery rate of 0.05.

The library relied on the immunoSEQ multiplex PCR assay. For the multiplex PCR, a mixture combining 60 forward primers for TCR Vbeta segments and 13 reverse primers for TCR Jbeta segments was used. A multiplex PCR assay on genomic DNA amplified the CDR3 region of rearranged TCR beta genes. Amplified TCR beta libraries were sequenced as 87-base-pair reads on the Illumina HiSeq System. Turning to the authors' computational methods: A later analysis tallied around 87 million unique TCR beta chains across the roughly 610 repertoires, and approximately 11 million of those chains were shared by two or more donors. A nearest-neighbor algorithm error-corrected the raw reads and collapsed the reads into unique sequences, merging closely related sequences to remove PCR and sequencing errors. Alignment of CDR3 sequences to IMGT reference sequences was used to assign V, D and J gene segments. Each retained sequence needed at least a six-nucleotide match to both a V gene segment and a J gene segment. Rearrangements were called productive when the CDR3 lacked stop codons and stayed in frame with V and J; all others were non-productive. Following IMGT convention, CDR3 was defined as the stretch from the second conserved V-encoded cysteine to the conserved J-encoded phenylalanine. The earlier analysis of about 610 of the donors excluded sequences that lacked an unambiguous match to a single V gene segment. An earlier analysis of several hundred of the donors called V segments functional above 56.7% productive rearrangements and segregating when the between-donor standard deviation exceeded 5%. A statistical classification framework was built to diagnose cytomegalovirus status from the catalog of TCR beta chain sequences. A later analysis assigned V and J genes by comparing TCR nucleotide sequences with IMGT/GENE-DB human TR gene sequences. A later analysis assigned CDR3 sequences and most-parsimonious VDJ recombination scenarios with the TCRdist pipeline. In a later analysis, every TCR beta chain was defined by the combination of its CDR3 amino acid sequence and its V-gene family, and reads without a unique V-gene family were dropped. In a later analysis, around 600 highly shared, low-generation-probability nucleotide sequences were removed to address suspected cross-contamination and a sequencing artifact. For each public chain, a later analysis derived a clonal expansion index from normalized ranks of inferred template counts within each repertoire. In a later analysis, generation probabilities were computed with a VDJ recombination model fitted to out-of-frame rearrangements, and the resulting probabilities were checked against IGoR. A later analysis scored TCR-TCR, TCR-HLA and TCR-CMV co-occurrence with hypergeometric tests, applying a repertoire-size bias correction to TCR pairs. To estimate false discovery rates, a later analysis permuted the HLA or CMV assignments 20 times. In a later analysis, co-occurring TCRs were grouped using DBSCAN, and TCRdist sequence similarity was added for clustering within HLA-allele-positive subsets. Co-occurrence clustering excluded repertoires with fewer than 30,000 or more than 120,000 public chains, plus five with anomalous nucleotide sharing. Entries here come from immuneACCESS through TCRdb and include only in-frame sequences with V and J called. Some clones fail to appear in such tables; in the studies checked, an unresolved V gene covers under half of the shortfall, and the cause of the remainder is unknown. V and J calls and clone size are given by that table; D and trimming were obtained from the DNA. The sample table holds roughly 170,000 clones, of which approximately 80% were seen once. The ten biggest clones cover 1.5% to 2% of the sample.

Per the germline V gene, MGHRA is the CDR1 and YSYEKL is the CDR2. Relative to germline, V is missing 0 bases and J is missing 5 bases, with 3 bases of the junction outside any gene match. Measured from the cysteine to the phenylalanine, the CDR3 is 15 residues long. The retained sequence is limited to the CDR3, 45 bases, with the frame set at the first base. Turning to this clone: Its antigen target is currently unknown. Base qualities were left out, and no much larger clone turns up one base away.

In total, approximately 690 healthy bone marrow donors made up the cohort. At the time of sampling, all cohort members were nominally healthy, though unrecorded immune exposures were likely present. The donor tested CMV seronegative, placing the donor among the 350 or so seronegative members of the cohort. Every donor gave a peripheral blood sample, and the peripheral blood mononuclear cells from that sample were used for TCR beta sequencing. The Qiagen DNeasy Blood Extraction Kit was used to extract genomic DNA from the blood cell samples. The rearranged segments are TRBV4-1 and TRBJ2-4, with TRBD2 matching 8 junction bases. This TCR was sampled from a woman younger than 45 in good health and CMV-seronegative. The sequenced sample consisted of PBMCs. CDR3 protein: CASSQDSGDQNIQYF. The DNA reads as follows: TGCGCCAGCAGCCAAGATAGCGGGGATCAAAACATTCAGTACTTC.